Listed below are T cell receptor beta chains from one sample, sequenced in a study of spatial heterogeneity in lung cancer. In TCRdb, the 5' RACE reads were re-called with MiXCR into one record per CDR3 protein. This sample has about 95,000 distinct CDR3 sequences; approximately 8.5% occur once, and the top ten carry 6.9%. The specimen was PBMCs, collected at surgery. The receptors shown here come from a male donor with early-stage non-small cell lung cancer. CDR3s include the opening cysteine and the closing phenylalanine or tryptophan. The D gene is left open where the match is weak. Rows give clone size only sometimes, using once, few, many, or a class for an expanded clone.

J gene | clone size | D gene | V gene | CDR3 DNA | CDR3 protein
TRBJ1-2 | many | . | TRBV10-3 | TGTGCCATCAGTGTTGAGGAAAGCTATGGCTACACCTTC | CAISVEESYGYTF
TRBJ2-3 | . | . | TRBV27 | TGTGCCAGCAGTTTACGGGAGCCCCACGACCTCACAGATACGCAGTATTTT | CASSLREPHDLTDTQYF
TRBJ2-7 | . | . | TRBV5-5 | TGTGCCAGCAGCTCCGCAGGCTACGAGCAGTACTTC | CASSSAGYEQYF
TRBJ2-5 | few | . | TRBV24-1 | TGTGCCACCAGTGATACGACGGACAGTGAGGAGACCCAGTACTTC | CATSDTTDSEETQYF
TRBJ2-5 | . | . | TRBV7-2 | TGTGCCAGCAGTTTATACGTCTCCGGGGAAGAGACCCAGTACTTC | CASSLYVSGEETQYF
TRBJ2-3 | many | TRBD2 | TRBV10-3 | TGTGCCATCAGTGGTTCGACTAGCGGGGCTAGCACAGATACGCAGTATTTT | CAISGSTSGASTDTQYF
TRBJ2-5 | . | TRBD2 | TRBV3-1 | TGTGCCAGCAGCCAACCCAGACCGGGGGGAGAGACCCAGTACTTC | CASSQPRPGGETQYF
TRBJ2-4 | . | TRBD2 | TRBV4-3 | TGCGCCAGCAGCTACTCGACTAGCGGGGGGGCTTTGGGCAAAAACATTCAGTACTTC | CASSYSTSGGALGKNIQYF
TRBJ2-1 | . | . | TRBV20-1 | TGCAGTGCCCCTCTCGTCGGGGATTTGGGCAATGAGCAGTTCTTC | CSAPLVGDLGNEQFF
TRBJ2-2 | few | TRBD2 | TRBV29-1 | TGCAGCGGGCGGGAGTTCACCGGGGAGCTGTTTTTT | CSGREFTGELFF
TRBJ2-1 | many | . | TRBV20-1 | TGCAGTGCTAGAGATCGGGCTTCTCTGTTCTTC | CSARDRASLFF
TRBJ2-6 | few | TRBD2 | TRBV18 | TGTGCCAGCTCACGCGGGGGCTCTGGGGCCAACGTCCTGACTTTC | CASSRGGSGANVLTF
TRBJ2-7 | many | . | TRBV29-1 | TGCAGCGTTATAGCGCGCTCCTACGAGCAGTACTTC | CSVIARSYEQYF
TRBJ1-1 | many | . | TRBV5-1 | TGCGCCAGCAGCCCGTGGACGGCCATGAACACTGAAGCTTTCTTT | CASSPWTAMNTEAFF
TRBJ2-5 | many | . | TRBV29-1 | TGCAGCGTTGAGGCCGGGAGTGGTGAGACCCAGTACTTC | CSVEAGSGETQYF
TRBJ2-1 | many | TRBD2 | TRBV2 | TGTGCCAGCAGTGTCACCGGACTAGCCCATGAGCAGTTCTTC | CASSVTGLAHEQFF
TRBJ2-7 | many | TRBD2 | TRBV5-1 | TGCGCCAGCAGCCCGACTAGCGGGTCCTACGAGCAGTACTTC | CASSPTSGSYEQYF
TRBJ1-4 | many | . | TRBV12-3/TRBV12-4 | TGTGCCAGCAGTTTGCCGGAGCTCAATGAAAAACTGTTTTTT | CASSLPELNEKLFF
TRBJ2-1 | many | . | TRBV24-1 | TGTGCCACCAGTGAAGGGAGCTACAATGAGCAGTTCTTC | CATSEGSYNEQFF
TRBJ2-1 | many | . | TRBV7-9 | TGTGCCAGCAGCCGGGCAGGGGCGAAGGAGCAGTTCTTC | CASSRAGAKEQFF
TRBJ2-7 | few | . | TRBV5-1 | TGCGCCAGCAGCTTACAGGCTTTCTACGAGCAGTACTTC | CASSLQAFYEQYF
TRBJ1-6 | many | . | TRBV7-8 | TGTGCCAGCAGAAGGGGGATTGGGAATTCACCCCTCCACTTT | CASRRGIGNSPLHF
TRBJ2-1 | . | . | TRBV5-1 | TGCGCCAGCAGCGCACAGACCAGTCAAGATGAGCAGTTCTTC | CASSAQTSQDEQFF
TRBJ2-2 | . | . | TRBV6-2/TRBV6-3 | TGTGCCAGCAAAGGAGTAGCGGAGTACACCGGGGAGCTGTTTTTT | CASKGVAEYTGELFF
TRBJ1-1 | . | . | TRBV5-1 | TGCGCCAGCAGCTTGGACAGGTCGGACACTGAAGCTTTCTTT | CASSLDRSDTEAFF
TRBJ1-5 | . | . | TRBV6-2/TRBV6-3 | TGTGCCAGCAGTCAGACGGATAGCAATCAGCCCCAGCATTTT | CASSQTDSNQPQHF
TRBJ1-5 | many | . | TRBV5-1 | TGCGCCAGCAGCTTTCGTTCAGGGTCGGGTAATGTGCCGGGGAGTCGGAGCAATCAGCCCCAGCATTTT | CASSFRSGSGNVPGSRSNQPQHF
TRBJ2-1 | many | . | TRBV3-1 | TGTGCCAGCAGCCAAGGGACACTAAGGGATGAGCAGTTCTTC | CASSQGTLRDEQFF
TRBJ2-3 | few | . | TRBV20-1 | TGCAGTGCTAGAGATCCCCCTGGGACAGATACGCAGTATTTT | CSARDPPGTDTQYF
TRBJ1-1 | few | . | TRBV5-6 | TGTGCCAGCAGCTTGGTTGATGCGGGGACTGAAGCTTTCTTT | CASSLVDAGTEAFF
TRBJ2-5 | . | . | TRBV3-1 | TGTGCCAGCAGCCAAGATATGACCTCCGAAGAGACCCAGTACTTC | CASSQDMTSEETQYF
TRBJ2-7 | many | . | TRBV27 | TGTGCCAGCAGTCGTGGCGGTGCCTACGAGCAGTACTTC | CASSRGGAYEQYF
TRBJ2-5 | . | . | TRBV20-1 | TGCAGTGCTAGAGTAAACTCAGGGAAAGAGACCCAGTACTTC | CSARVNSGKETQYF
TRBJ1-6 | many | . | TRBV28 | TGTGCCAGCAACTCAGTAAGCTCCTATAATTCACCCCTCCACTTT | CASNSVSSYNSPLHF
TRBJ2-5 | many | . | TRBV7-2 | TGTGCCAGCAGCGAACAGGCTCAGCGGTACTTC | CASSEQAQRYF
TRBJ2-6 | . | . | TRBV28 | TGTGCCAGCAGTGTGGACTTTCCGGCCAACGTCCTGACTTTC | CASSVDFPANVLTF
TRBJ2-7 | . | . | TRBV5-1 | TGCGCCAGCAGCTTCCAGGGGACGGGCTACGAGCAGTACTTC | CASSFQGTGYEQYF
TRBJ2-7 | few | . | TRBV25-1 | TGTGCCAGCACCAGGGGATACGAGCAGTACTTC | CASTRGYEQYF
TRBJ1-1 | many | . | TRBV10-3 | TGTGCCACTCAACAGATAGCCATGAACACTGAAGCTTTCTTT | CATQQIAMNTEAFF
TRBJ2-5 | . | . | TRBV29-1 | TGCAGCGTTACGGCGTCGGAGACCCAGTACTTC | CSVTASETQYF
TRBJ1-1 | many | . | TRBV7-2 | TGTGCCAGCAGCTTACCCCAGGGTACTGAAGCTTTCTTT | CASSLPQGTEAFF
TRBJ1-4 | many | . | TRBV30 | TGTGCCTCAAACCCGGGAGACGGAAAACTGTTTTTT | CASNPGDGKLFF